A single T cell receptor beta chain is shown here with its context. This sample was included in a study of T-cell memory formation after mild COVID-19. V was trimmed by 2 bases and J by 6 bases, leaving 8 bases between them. This CDR3 is built from 13 residues. TCRdb analysed the 5' RACE reads with MiXCR anew, one entry per CDR3 protein. Among 120,000 to 150,000 distinct CDR3 sequences listed, roughly 6.3% were seen once. The receptor was derived from an adult woman who had mild COVID-19 (a few samples of this study predate the infection). Cell type and time point are not known. The rearrangement links TRBV12-3 or TRBV12-4 to TRBJ2-1; D is perhaps TRBD2 (6 bases). The sample taken for sequencing was PBMCs or a T cell subset sorted from them (not recorded which). CDR3 sequence reads: CASSLSSVNEQFF. The CDR3 DNA sequence: TGTGCCAGCAGTTTATCTAGCGTCAATGAGCAGTTCTTC.